The 21 T cell receptor beta chains in this list originate from one sample, sequenced in a study of cytomegalovirus exposure and HLA in healthy donors. Primers for the PCR totalled 60 Vbeta and 13 Jbeta. TCRdb's table, derived via immunoSEQ multiplex PCR, lists solely in-frame clones and lacks some. This table holds about 120,000 clones, around 65% found once. Sequencing was done on a sample of PBMCs. These receptors originate from a man aged 18 to 29 in good health and CMV-seronegative.

In this sample, this clone turned up once. One end of the junction does not line up with germline, which may come from a read error. The chain uses TRBV7-9 and TRBJ1-6, with D perhaps TRBD1 (5 bases). Germline V gives CDR1 SEHNR, CDR2 FQNEAQ (reference sequence). The CDR3 length is 12 residues. This CDR3 reads CSSSSARAPLHF. As DNA, the CDR3 is TGTTCCAGCAGCTCCGCCAGGGCACCCCTCCACTTT.

The gene calls are TRBV5-4 and TRBJ2-7; possible D gene TRBD1, 5 bases. CDR3 length equals 13 residues. The V gene lost 5 bases and the J gene lost 1 base, with 10 bases spanning the gap. The germline V gene has CDR1 SGHNT and CDR2 YYREEE (reference sequence). CDR3 protein: CASSLDRSYEQYF. The CDR3 DNA follows: TGTGCCAGCAGTCTTGACAGATCCTACGAGCAGTACTTC.

The chain recombines TRBV5-6 with TRBJ2-2; the D gene is possibly TRBD1 (6 bases). Between the trimmed V and J ends, which lost 1 base and 6 bases, there was a span of 13 bases. This CDR3 contains 15 residues. Germline V gives CDR1 SGHDT, CDR2 YYEEEE. The CDR3: CASSLLGGEAGELFF. The CDR3 nucleotides are TGTGCCAGCAGCTTGCTTGGGGGCGAAGCCGGGGAGCTGTTTTTT.

The chain links TRBV28 to TRBJ1-1, with 8 nucleotides matching TRBD1. Germline assignment: CDR1 MDHEN and CDR2 SYDVKM. Losses at the gene ends were 5 bases for V and 1 base for J; bases not matched to a gene: 3. The CDR3 covers 14 residues. The CDR3 region is CASSGQGTNTEAFF. CDR3 nucleotides: TGTGCCAGCAGTGGACAGGGCACGAACACTGAAGCTTTCTTT.

This clone appeared a single time. V is TRBV9 and J is TRBJ2-7; 12 nucleotides agree with TRBD1. V dropped 0 bases and J dropped 6; count of bases not matched to a gene: 1. The CDR3 length is 14 residues. Germline V CDR1 and CDR2: SGDLS, YYNGEE. The CDR3 sequence: CASSVGDRGREQYF. Here the CDR3 DNA reads TGTGCCAGCAGCGTAGGGGACAGGGGGCGCGAGCAGTACTTC.

The CDR3 sequence: CASSVDPMDRGNTEAFF. In nucleotides, the CDR3 is TGTGCCAGCAGCGTAGACCCGATGGACAGGGGGAACACTGAAGCTTTCTTT. The chain employs TRBV9 and TRBJ1-1; 9 nucleotides agree with TRBD1. CDR1 is SGDLS, CDR2 YYNGEE, per germline. CDR3 length equals 17 residues. Trimming removed 0 bases from V and 1 base from J; junction bases left unmatched: 7.

The chain uses TRBV5-1 and TRBJ2-7; D possibly corresponds to TRBD1 (6 bases). This CDR3 is built from 15 residues. Germline CDR1 is SGHRS and CDR2 is YFSETQ. V dropped 1 base and J dropped 0 bases, with 11 bases sitting between them. The CDR3 DNA reads as TGCGCCAGCAGCTTGAGACAGGCTAGCTCCTACGAGCAGTACTTC. This gives the protein CASSLRQASSYEQYF.

The chain couples TRBV7-7 to TRBJ2-1, with TRBD2 matching over 8 bases. The length of the CDR3 is 17 residues. Germline CDR1 reads SSHAT; CDR2 reads FNYEAQ (reference sequence). V shed 5 bases, J shed 4 bases, and the junction held 13 bases outside the gene matches. The CDR3 sequence: CASSPSLSGSGYNEQFF. In DNA, the CDR3 is TGTGCCAGCAGCCCTTCCCTCAGCGGGAGTGGGTACAATGAGCAGTTCTTC.

This clone has just a few counts. This chain joins TRBV9 and TRBJ1-2, with 8 positions matching TRBD1. The ends lost 2 bases at V and 2 bases at J; junction bases unmatched: 2. This CDR3 spans 14 amino acids. Germline V lookup: CDR1 SGDLS, CDR2 YYNGEE. The CDR3 reads CASSVGQGNYGYTF. CDR3 nucleotides: TGTGCCAGCAGCGTTGGACAGGGAAACTATGGCTACACCTTC.

The V call is TRBV5-1, the J call TRBJ2-7; D is uncertain. CDR1 and CDR2 (germline): SGHRS, YFSETQ. V shed 0 bases and J shed 0 bases, with 7 bases lying between them. The CDR3 totals 14 residues. CDR3 amino acids: CASSLGALSYEQYF. In DNA, the CDR3 is TGCGCCAGCAGCTTGGGCGCCCTCTCCTACGAGCAGTACTTC.

The chain carries TRBV5-6 and TRBJ1-2; the D gene is possibly TRBD1 (5 bases). This CDR3 contains 15 residues. Germline lookup yields CDR1 SGHDT and CDR2 YYEEEE. Trimming removed 6 bases at V and 8 bases at J, with 23 bases between. CDR3 residues: CASTVGTGRIIGYTF. The CDR3 nucleotides are TGTGCCAGCACCGTAGGAACAGGACGTATTATAGGCTACACCTTC.

The chain couples TRBV6-1 to TRBJ2-3; perhaps TRBD2 as D (6 bases). This CDR3 contains 13 residues. Germline-derived CDR1 and CDR2 are MNHNS and SASEGT. V was shortened by 4 bases and J by 3 bases, with 8 bases between the two germline ends. The CDR3 DNA sequence: TGTGCCAGCAGTGGGGGACTTACAGATACGCAGTATTTT. Its translation is CASSGGLTDTQYF.

This clone was seen only a few times. The rearrangement joins TRBV5-4 to TRBJ2-5, with a weak D call TRBD1 (5 bases). Germline-derived CDR1 and CDR2 are SGHNT and YYREEE (reference sequence). The V end was cut by 2 bases, the J end by 1 base, with 12 bases between. This CDR3 has 15 residues. The CDR3 is CASSFAGFGQETQYF. In nucleotides, the CDR3 is TGTGCCAGCAGCTTCGCAGGGTTCGGCCAAGAGACCCAGTACTTC. Full variable domain (missing parts from reference TRBV5-4 and TRBJ2-5): ETGVTQSPTHLIKTRGQQVTLRCSSQSGHNTVSWYQQALGQGPQFIFQYYREEENGRGNFPPRFSGLQFPNYSSELNVNALELDDSALYLCASSFAGFGQETQYFGPGTRLLVL.

The V and J genes are TRBV7-9 and TRBJ2-5; D is possibly TRBD2 (6 bases). CDR3 length: 14 residues. Trimming removed 6 bases from V and 2 bases from J, with 13 bases in between. CDR1 SEHNR and CDR2 FQNEAQ come from the germline V gene (reference sequence). This CDR3 reads CASRTSGRQETQYF. For the CDR3, the DNA is TGTGCCAGCAGGACGAGCGGGCGGCAAGAGACCCAGTACTTC.

In this sample, this clone turned up a few times. This chain uses TRBV30 with TRBJ2-1, with D uncertain. Trimming shortened V by 2 bases and J by 7 bases, and 6 bases separated the two germline ends. Germline values: CDR1 GTSNPN, CDR2 SVGIG (reference sequence). CDR3 length: 11 residues. This CDR3 is CAWSPLNEQFF. The CDR3 coding sequence is TGTGCCTGGAGTCCTCTGAATGAGCAGTTCTTC. Supplemented by reference TRBV30 and TRBJ2-1, the full variable domain reads SQTIHQWPATLVQPVGSPLSLECTVEGTSNPNLYWYRQAAGRGLQLLFYSVGIGQISSEVPQNLSASRPQDRQFILSSKKLLLSDSGFYLCAWSPLNEQFFGPGTRLTVL.

The V and J genes are TRBV28 and TRBJ2-1; D gene uncertain. This CDR3 comprises 13 residues. Germline V gene sequence: CDR1 MDHEN, CDR2 SYDVKM. Between the trimmed V and J ends, which lost 2 bases and 8 bases, there was a span of 10 bases. CDR3 residues: CASSLPYSDEQFF. The DNA of the CDR3 is TGTGCCAGCAGTTTACCCTACTCGGATGAGCAGTTCTTC.

The chain uses TRBV19 and TRBJ1-2; 9 bases align to TRBD1. The germline CDR1 and CDR2 sequences are LNHDA and SQIVND (reference sequence). The ends lost 4 bases at V and 4 bases at J; junction bases unmatched: 4. CDR3 length equals 14 residues. The CDR3 nucleotides read TGTGCCAGTAGTAGCGGACAGGGGACCTATGGCTACACCTTC. Translating gives CASSSGQGTYGYTF.

This clone was counted between two and nine times. V is TRBV5-6 and J is TRBJ1-4; the match to TRBD1 covers 8 bases. In germline, CDR1 is SGHDT, CDR2 YYEEEE. This CDR3 is built from 14 residues. J gave up 8 bases and V 0 bases, and 3 bases lay outside the gene matches. CDR3 in DNA: TGTGCCAGCAGCTTGGGGCAGGGGGCGGAAAAACTGTTTTTT. Encoded protein: CASSLGQGAEKLFF. The whole variable domain, remainder taken from reference TRBV5-6 and TRBJ1-4, is DAGVTQSPTHLIKTRGQQVTLRCSPKSGHDTVSWYQQALGQGPQFIFQYYEEEERQRGNFPDRFSGHQFPNYSSELNVNALLLGDSALYLCASSLGQGAEKLFFGSGTQLSVL.

This clone has just a few counts. This chain joins TRBV5-1 and TRBJ1-6, with 12 bases aligning to TRBD1. Losses at the gene ends were 3 bases for V and 9 bases for J; bases not matched to a gene: 4. This CDR3 is built from 15 residues. CDR1 is SGHRS, CDR2 YFSETQ, per germline. CDR3 coding DNA: TGCGCCAGCAGCTCGGGACAGGGGGCGAGTTCACCCCTCCACTTT. This translates into CASSSGQGASSPLHF. Drawing the rest from reference TRBV5-1 and TRBJ1-6, the complete variable domain is KAGVTQTPRYLIKTRGQQVTLSCSPISGHRSVSWYQQTPGQGLQFLFEYFSETQRNKGNFPGRFSGRQFSNSRSEMNVSTLELGDSALYLCASSSGQGASSPLHFGNGTRLTVT.

J is TRBJ2-7 and V is TRBV28, with 11 nucleotides matching TRBD2. The ends lost 5 bases at V and 4 bases at J; junction bases unmatched: 16. Germline V CDR1 and CDR2: MDHEN, SYDVKM. The CDR3 totals 18 residues. This CDR3 is CASSLRLIAGGPSYEQYF. The CDR3 DNA sequence: TGTGCCAGCAGTCTAAGGTTAATAGCGGGAGGGCCGAGTTACGAGCAGTACTTC.

The gene calls are TRBV29-1 and TRBJ1-1, with no clear D. The CDR3 extends over 13 amino acids. Germline V gene data show CDR1 as SQVTM and CDR2 as ANQGSEA. V was cut by 7 bases and J by 1 base, with 13 bases left in between. The CDR3 protein is CSGHFAANTEAFF. For the CDR3, the DNA is TGCAGCGGCCACTTCGCCGCGAACACTGAAGCTTTCTTT.